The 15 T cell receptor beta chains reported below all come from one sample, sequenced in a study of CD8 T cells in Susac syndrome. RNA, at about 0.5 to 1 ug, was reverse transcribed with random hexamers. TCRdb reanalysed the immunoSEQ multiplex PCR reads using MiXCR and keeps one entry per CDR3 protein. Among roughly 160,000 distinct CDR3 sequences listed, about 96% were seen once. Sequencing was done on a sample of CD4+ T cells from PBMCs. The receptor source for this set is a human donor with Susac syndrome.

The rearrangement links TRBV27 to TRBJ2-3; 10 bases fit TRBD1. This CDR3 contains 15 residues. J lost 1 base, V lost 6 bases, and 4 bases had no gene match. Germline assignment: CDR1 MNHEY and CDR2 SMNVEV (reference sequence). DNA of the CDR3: TGTGCCAGCAGAGACAGGGGGCTCGGCACAGATACGCAGTATTTT. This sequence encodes CASRDRGLGTDTQYF.

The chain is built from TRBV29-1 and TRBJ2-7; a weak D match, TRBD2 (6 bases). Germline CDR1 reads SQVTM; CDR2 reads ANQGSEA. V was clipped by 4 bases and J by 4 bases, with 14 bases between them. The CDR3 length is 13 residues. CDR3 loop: CSVARTTVYEQYF. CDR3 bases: TGCAGCGTTGCCCGGACTACAGTTTACGAGCAGTACTTC.

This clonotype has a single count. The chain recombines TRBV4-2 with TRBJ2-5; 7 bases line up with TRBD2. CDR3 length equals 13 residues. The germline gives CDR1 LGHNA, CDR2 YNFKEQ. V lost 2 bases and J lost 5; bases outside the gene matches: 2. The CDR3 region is CASSQRTSETQYF. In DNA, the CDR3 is TGTGCCAGCAGCCAACGGACTAGTGAGACCCAGTACTTC.

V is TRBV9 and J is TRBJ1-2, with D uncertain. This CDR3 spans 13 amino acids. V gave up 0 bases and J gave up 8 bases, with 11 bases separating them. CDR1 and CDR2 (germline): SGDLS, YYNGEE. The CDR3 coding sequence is TGTGCCAGCAGCGTAGCTCGAGGGTACGGCTACACCTTC. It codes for CASSVARGYGYTF.

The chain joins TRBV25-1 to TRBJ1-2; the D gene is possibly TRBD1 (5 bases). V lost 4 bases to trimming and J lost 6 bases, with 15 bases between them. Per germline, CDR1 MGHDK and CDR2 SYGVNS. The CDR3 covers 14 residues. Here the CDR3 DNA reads TGTGCCAGCAGTGTAGGGACTAGGGGAGATGGCTACACCTTC. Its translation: CASSVGTRGDGYTF.

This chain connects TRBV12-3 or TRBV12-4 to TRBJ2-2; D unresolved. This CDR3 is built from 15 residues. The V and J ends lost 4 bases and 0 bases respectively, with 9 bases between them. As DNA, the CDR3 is TGTGCCAGCAGTTCAAGAGAGACGAACACCGGGGAGCTGTTTTTT. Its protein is CASSSRETNTGELFF.

For the CDR3, the DNA is TGTGCCAGCAGCTTAGGGGCTCCGATGGCCCAGTACTTC. Its protein is CASSLGAPMAQYF. The V gene is TRBV11-2, the J gene TRBJ2-5, with D uncertain. V dropped 1 base and J dropped 9 bases, with 12 bases sitting between them. CDR3 length equals 13 residues. Germline loops: CDR1 SGHAT, CDR2 FQNNGV.

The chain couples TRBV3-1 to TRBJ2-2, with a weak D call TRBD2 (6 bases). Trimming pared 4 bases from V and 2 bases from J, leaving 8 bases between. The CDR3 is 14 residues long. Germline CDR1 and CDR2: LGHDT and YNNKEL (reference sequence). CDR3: CASSPSVNTGELFF. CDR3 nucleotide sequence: TGTGCCAGCAGCCCTAGCGTCAACACCGGGGAGCTGTTTTTT.

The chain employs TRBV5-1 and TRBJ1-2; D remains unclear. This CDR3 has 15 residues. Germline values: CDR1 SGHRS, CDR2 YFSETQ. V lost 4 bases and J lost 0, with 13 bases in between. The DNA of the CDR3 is TGCGCCAGCAGCCAAGAGACACGGACTAACTATGGCTACACCTTC. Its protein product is CASSQETRTNYGYTF.

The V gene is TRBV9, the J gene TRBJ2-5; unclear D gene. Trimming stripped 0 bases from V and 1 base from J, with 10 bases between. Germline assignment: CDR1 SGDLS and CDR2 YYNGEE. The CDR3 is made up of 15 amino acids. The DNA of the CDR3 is TGTGCCAGCAGCGTAGGGCCCCGGATCCAAGAGACCCAGTACTTC. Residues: CASSVGPRIQETQYF.

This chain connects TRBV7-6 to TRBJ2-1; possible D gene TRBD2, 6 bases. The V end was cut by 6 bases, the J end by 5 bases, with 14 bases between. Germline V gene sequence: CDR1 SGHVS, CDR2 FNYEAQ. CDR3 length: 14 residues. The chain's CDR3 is CASSSDYPNNEQFF. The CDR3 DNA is TGTGCCAGCAGTTCGGACTATCCGAACAATGAGCAGTTCTTC.

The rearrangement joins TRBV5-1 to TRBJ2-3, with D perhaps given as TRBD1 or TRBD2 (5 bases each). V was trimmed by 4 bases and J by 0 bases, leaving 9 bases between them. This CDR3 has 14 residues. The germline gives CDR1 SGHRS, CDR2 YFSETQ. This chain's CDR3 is CASSRGASTDTQYF. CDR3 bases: TGCGCCAGCAGCCGAGGGGCTAGCACAGATACGCAGTATTTT.

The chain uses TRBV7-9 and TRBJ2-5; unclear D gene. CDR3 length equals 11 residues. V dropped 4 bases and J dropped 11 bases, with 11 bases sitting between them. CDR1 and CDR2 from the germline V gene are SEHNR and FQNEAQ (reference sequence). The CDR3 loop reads CASSSGPRQYF. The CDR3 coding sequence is TGTGCCAGCAGCTCCGGACCGAGACAGTACTTC.

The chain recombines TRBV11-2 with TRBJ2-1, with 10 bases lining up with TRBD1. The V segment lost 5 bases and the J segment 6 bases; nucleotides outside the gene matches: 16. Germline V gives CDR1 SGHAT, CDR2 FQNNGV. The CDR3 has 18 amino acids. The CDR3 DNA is TGTGCCAGCAGCCCCCATCCGCAAGGGACAGGGGTGACCAATGAGCAGTTCTTC. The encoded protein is CASSPHPQGTGVTNEQFF.

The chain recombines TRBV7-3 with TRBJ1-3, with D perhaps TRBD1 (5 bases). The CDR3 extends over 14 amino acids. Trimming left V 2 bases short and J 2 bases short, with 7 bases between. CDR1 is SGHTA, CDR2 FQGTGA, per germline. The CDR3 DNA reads TGTGCCAGCAGCTTAGGAGGGGCTGGAAACACCATATATTTT. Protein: CASSLGGAGNTIYF.